One sample yielded the 24 T cell receptor beta chains listed below, sequenced in a study of T cell responses to AZD1222 COVID-19 vaccine. The repertoire was sequenced with immunoSEQ multiplex PCR; TCRdb's copy has only in-frame clones and lacks some. The repertoire holds more than 110,000 clones, with 75% to 95% as singletons. This specimen was peripheral blood, taken on day 0 of AZD1222 vaccination. The receptor source for this set is an adult in good health.

This rearrangement joins TRBV18 to TRBJ2-2, with D tentatively TRBD1 or TRBD2 (5 bases each). Germline V gives CDR1 KGHSH, CDR2 LQKENI. The CDR3 totals 16 residues. Trimming removed 4 bases at V and 6 bases at J, with 18 bases between. In nucleotides, the CDR3 is TGTGCCAGCTCACAGAGGGCAGGGTTGTCGTCCGGGGAGCTGTTTTTT. This codes for CASSQRAGLSSGELFF. The variable domain in full, completed from reference TRBV18 and TRBJ2-2, reads NAGVMQNPRHLVRRRGQEARLRCSPMKGHSHVYWYRQLPEEGLKFMVYLQKENIIDESGMPKERFSAEFPKEGPSILRIQQVVRGDSAAYFCASSQRAGLSSGELFFGEGSRLTVL.

The chain employs TRBV10-3 and TRBJ1-3; D is uncertain. This CDR3 spans 14 amino acids. The germline V gene encodes CDR1 ENHRY and CDR2 SYGVKD. Trimming cost V 10 bases and J 4 bases, with 17 bases left between them. The CDR3 here is CATPGPDEGNTIYF. CDR3 DNA sequence: TGTGCCACCCCCGGTCCGGACGAAGGAAACACCATATATTTT.

The CDR3 region is CAIRDTSDTDTQYF. The CDR3 DNA is TGTGCCATCAGGGACACTAGCGACACAGATACGCAGTATTTT. The chain has TRBV10-3 and TRBJ2-3, with 7 nucleotides matching TRBD2. Trimming cost V 6 bases and J 2 bases; bases outside gene matches: 5. CDR1 and CDR2 (germline): ENHRY, SYGVKD. This CDR3 region has 14 residues.

This clone was counted between two and nine times. This sequence joins TRBV4-1 and TRBJ1-1; no firm D call. The CDR3 covers 13 residues. Germline values: CDR1 MGHRA, CDR2 YSYEKL. V was shortened by 0 bases and J by 4 bases, with 6 bases between the two germline ends. CDR3 in DNA: TGCGCCAGCAGCCAAGATGGGCCCACTGAAGCTTTCTTT. Residues: CASSQDGPTEAFF.

The V and J genes are TRBV29-1 and TRBJ1-2; D call uncertain. Germline CDR1 is SQVTM and CDR2 is ANQGSEA. This CDR3 has 12 residues. V was cut by 7 bases and J by 4 bases, with 13 bases left in between. CDR3 DNA sequence: TGCAGCGCCGATTGGAGTGCCTATGGCTACACCTTC. Its protein product is CSADWSAYGYTF.

The V gene is TRBV7-9, the J gene TRBJ1-2; TRBD1 matches at 10 bases. Trimming at V came to 5 bases and at J to 5 bases, leaving 5 bases not matched to a gene. Germline CDR1 reads SEHNR; CDR2 reads FQNEAQ (reference sequence). The length of the CDR3 is 14 residues. CDR3 sequence: CASSPTGGGYGYTF. CDR3 in DNA: TGTGCCAGCAGCCCGACAGGGGGCGGATATGGCTACACCTTC.

This chain joins TRBV14 and TRBJ2-7, with D uncertain. The germline V gene has CDR1 SGHDN and CDR2 FVKESK. V was clipped by 0 bases and J by 4 bases, with 4 bases between them. The CDR3 is made up of 12 amino acids. CDR3 in DNA: TGTGCCAGCAGCCAAGACAGTTACGAGCAGTACTTC. It specifies CASSQDSYEQYF.

V usage is TRBV7-2 and J usage is TRBJ2-7, with 9 nucleotides matching TRBD2. This CDR3 has 18 amino acids. Germline CDR1 SGHTA, CDR2 FQGNSA. J was trimmed by 7 bases and V by 4 bases; bases with no gene match: 20. In DNA form, the CDR3 reads TGTGCCAGCAGCTCCCCACTTTTAGCGGGAGCAATCAGCCGGGAGCAGTACTTC. Its translation: CASSSPLLAGAISREQYF.

The rearrangement joins TRBV11-2 to TRBJ1-6, with no clear D. Germline CDR1 is SGHAT and CDR2 is FQNNGV. This CDR3 has 14 amino acids. With 2 bases removed from V and 3 bases from J, the gap between germline ends came to 5 bases. CDR3 protein: CASSLQNYNSPLHF. Here the CDR3 DNA reads TGTGCCAGCAGCTTACAGAACTATAATTCACCCCTCCACTTT.

The V gene is TRBV7-9, the J gene TRBJ2-7; no firm D call. Germline CDR1 is SEHNR and CDR2 is FQNEAQ (reference sequence). Trimming took off 0 bases at V and 0 bases at J, with 18 bases between the two ends. This CDR3 has 18 amino acids. CDR3 amino acids: CASSLALFGRPSSYEQYF. The CDR3 nucleotides read TGTGCCAGCAGCTTAGCATTGTTCGGCAGGCCGAGCTCCTACGAGCAGTACTTC. The full variable domain, its missing parts supplied by reference TRBV7-9 and TRBJ2-7, is DTGVSQNPRHKITKRGQNVTFRCDPISEHNRLYWYRQTLGQGPEFLTYFQNEAQLEKSRLLSDRFSAERPKGSFSTLEIQRTEQGDSAMYLCASSLALFGRPSSYEQYFGPGTRLTVT.

The J gene is TRBJ2-5, the V gene TRBV7-2; either TRBD1 or TRBD2 may fit D (6 bases each). Trimming stripped 0 bases from V and 5 bases from J, with 10 bases between. In germline, CDR1 is SGHTA, CDR2 FQGNSA. CDR3 length: 14 residues. The CDR3 sequence: CASSLAGGWETQYF. The CDR3 nucleotides read TGTGCCAGCAGCTTAGCAGGGGGGTGGGAGACCCAGTACTTC.

The CDR3 protein is CASSLGLASTDTQYF. For the CDR3, the DNA is TGTGCCAGCAGCTTAGGACTAGCGAGCACAGATACGCAGTATTTT. The chain carries TRBV11-2 and TRBJ2-3; the match to TRBD2 covers 8 bases. V was pared by 1 base and J by 0 bases, with 0 bases of the junction left unmatched. The CDR3 is 15 residues long. Germline-derived CDR1 and CDR2 are SGHAT and FQNNGV. Drawing the rest from reference TRBV11-2 and TRBJ2-3, the complete variable domain is EAGVAQSPRYKIIEKRQSVAFWCNPISGHATLYWYQQILGQGPKLLIQFQNNGVVDDSQLPKDRFSAERLKGVDSTLKIQPAKLEDSAVYLCASSLGLASTDTQYFGPGTRLTVL.

The chain carries TRBV20-1 and TRBJ2-7; D call uncertain. Trimming pared 3 bases from V and 5 bases from J, leaving 14 bases between. The length of the CDR3 is 13 residues. The V gene's germline CDR1 is DFQATT and CDR2 SNEGSKA (reference sequence). In DNA form, the CDR3 reads TGCAGTGCTAGTAAGACGAGGAGCCACGAGCAGTACTTC. Translating it yields CSASKTRSHEQYF.

The chain has TRBV11-3 and TRBJ1-6; D is ambiguous. Germline CDR1 and CDR2: SGHNT and YENEEA. V was clipped by 0 bases and J by 9 bases, with 6 bases between them. The CDR3 is 13 amino acids. CDR3 in DNA: TGTGCCAGCAGCTTAGACGGACTTTCACCCCTCCACTTT. Protein sequence: CASSLDGLSPLHF.

The chain combines TRBV18 with TRBJ1-3; D unresolved. V shed 3 bases and J shed 2 bases, with 14 bases lying between them. The CDR3 sequence is 16 residues long. Looked up from germline, CDR1 is KGHSH and CDR2 is LQKENI. CDR3 in amino acids: CASSPIEVETGNTIYF. DNA for the CDR3: TGTGCCAGCTCACCGATAGAGGTGGAAACTGGAAACACCATATATTTT.

This clone was seen once. The chain recombines TRBV4-1 with TRBJ1-5; D is ambiguous. V dropped 4 bases and J dropped 2 bases, with 6 bases sitting between them. The germline gives CDR1 MGHRA, CDR2 YSYEKL. The CDR3 is 13 amino acids. CDR3 sequence reads: CASSLSGNQPQHF. CDR3 nucleotides: TGCGCCAGCAGCCTGAGCGGCAATCAGCCCCAGCATTTT.

This clone was recorded a few times. V is TRBV9 and J is TRBJ2-7; TRBD2 agrees at 8 bases. Germline lookup yields CDR1 SGDLS and CDR2 YYNGEE. This CDR3 is built from 16 residues. The trim removed 0 bases at V and 0 bases at J, leaving 5 bases unmatched. The CDR3 is CASSVGPSGGSYEQYF. The CDR3 DNA reads TGTGCCAGCAGCGTAGGTCCCAGCGGGGGCTCCTACGAGCAGTACTTC. The variable domain in full, with the rest retrieved from reference TRBV9 and TRBJ2-7, is DSGVTQTPKHLITATGQRVTLRCSPRSGDLSVYWYQQSLDQGLQFLIQYYNGEERAKGNILERFSAQQFPDLHSELNLSSLELGDSALYFCASSVGPSGGSYEQYFGPGTRLTVT.

The chain joins TRBV6-6 to TRBJ1-3; TRBD1 might be the D (5 bases). Germline CDR1 MNHNY, CDR2 SVGAGI (reference sequence). Trimming cost V 0 bases and J 8 bases, with 17 bases left between them. The CDR3 covers 16 residues. The CDR3, as DNA: TGTGCCAGCAGTTACTCGGAGAGGGGCCGGCGAGACACCATATATTTT. Protein: CASSYSERGRRDTIYF.

The chain is built from TRBV30 and TRBJ2-1, with 8 bases aligning to TRBD2. Germline-derived CDR1 and CDR2 are GTSNPN and SVGIG (reference sequence). The CDR3 has 15 amino acids. V lost 4 bases, J lost 3 bases, and 8 bases stayed unmatched. The CDR3 DNA sequence: TGTGCCTGGACTCCATTAGCGGGGAACTACAATGAGCAGTTCTTC. Translated, it gives CAWTPLAGNYNEQFF.

This clone is a singleton in its sample. The chain is built from TRBV7-2 and TRBJ1-4; tentatively, D is TRBD1 (5 bases). CDR3 length: 14 residues. Germline CDR1 SGHTA, CDR2 FQGNSA. The V end lost 1 base, the J end lost 8 bases, and 11 bases lay between the germline ends. The CDR3 is CASSLGPREEKLFF. The CDR3, as DNA: TGTGCCAGCAGCTTAGGCCCCAGGGAGGAAAAACTGTTTTTT.

This clone has a single count. The chain carries TRBV30 and TRBJ2-7; 9 bases align to TRBD2. Germline CDR1 GTSNPN, CDR2 SVGIG (reference sequence). The ends lost 3 bases at V and 6 bases at J; junction bases unmatched: 30. The CDR3 is made up of 21 amino acids. DNA for the CDR3: TGTGCCTGGAGACGTCCGGGGCAACGGGCATGGGGTAGCGGGAGTCCCTCCGAGCAGTACTTC. Encoded protein: CAWRRPGQRAWGSGSPSEQYF.

This chain links TRBV12-3 or TRBV12-4 with TRBJ2-7; no firm D call. Between the trimmed V and J ends, which lost 3 bases and 2 bases, there was a span of 8 bases. The CDR3 contains 13 residues. DNA of the CDR3: TGTGCCAGCAGTTTGATGCAGGCCTACGAGCAGTACTTC. Protein product: CASSLMQAYEQYF.

The chain joins TRBV14 to TRBJ1-1; the D gene is possibly TRBD1 (5 bases). Per the germline V gene, CDR1 is SGHDN and CDR2 is FVKESK. CDR3 length: 15 amino acids. Trimming cost V 4 bases and J 0 bases, with 12 bases left between them. The CDR3 spells CASSRQPLMNTEAFF. The CDR3 DNA reads as TGTGCCAGCAGCCGACAGCCCCTCATGAACACTGAAGCTTTCTTT.

The chain uses TRBV19 and TRBJ1-1; 11 nucleotides align to TRBD1. Germline V gene data show CDR1 as LNHDA and CDR2 as SQIVND (reference sequence). The CDR3 consists of 15 residues. Trimming took 5 bases from V and 3 from J; bases not matched to a gene: 5. This CDR3 is CASSQPGQGDTEAFF. For the CDR3, the DNA is TGTGCCAGTAGTCAACCGGGACAGGGGGACACTGAAGCTTTCTTT.